This TCR beta chain came from a study of cytomegalovirus exposure and HLA in healthy donors. Study overall: The roughly 110 validation repertoires were produced on the same platform as the 670 or so repertoires of the first cohort. This was reported in a later analysis.

Germline CDR1 is SGHTA and CDR2 is FQGNSA. The V end lost 1 base, the J end lost 5 bases, and 11 bases lay between the germline ends. There are 14 residues in the CDR3. Sequenced by immunoSEQ multiplex PCR; TCRdb stores in-frame clones only, minus some. The sample carries about 82,000 clones, about 92% recorded once. The origin of this receptor is a man younger than 35 in good health and CMV-seronegative. The chain combines TRBV7-2 with TRBJ1-1; weak D call: TRBD1 (5 bases). Sequenced sample: PBMCs. The CDR3 loop is CASSLGAGQTEAFF. The CDR3 region has the DNA TGTGCCAGCAGCTTAGGGGCAGGGCAAACTGAAGCTTTCTTT.